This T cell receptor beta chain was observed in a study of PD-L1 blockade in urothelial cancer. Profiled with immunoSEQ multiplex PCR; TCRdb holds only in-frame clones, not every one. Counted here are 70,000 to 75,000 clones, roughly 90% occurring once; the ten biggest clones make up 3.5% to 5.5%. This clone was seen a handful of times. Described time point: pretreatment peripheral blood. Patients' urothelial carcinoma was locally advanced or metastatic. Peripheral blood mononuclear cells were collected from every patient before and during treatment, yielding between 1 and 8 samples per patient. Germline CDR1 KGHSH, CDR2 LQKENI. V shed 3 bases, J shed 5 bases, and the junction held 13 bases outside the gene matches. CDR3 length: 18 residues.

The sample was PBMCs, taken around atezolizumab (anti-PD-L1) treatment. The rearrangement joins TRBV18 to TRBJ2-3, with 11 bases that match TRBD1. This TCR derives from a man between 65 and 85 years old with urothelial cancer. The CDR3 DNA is TGTGCCAGCTCACCTACGCAAACCGGGACAGGGGGACTAGATACGCAGTATTTT. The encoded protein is CASSPTQTGTGGLDTQYF.